A single sample is the source of the 2 T cell receptor beta chains below, sequenced in a study of blood T cells in healthy people across ages. The authors ran a second PCR of roughly 6 to 11 cycles using a sample-barcoded 5' primer and a J-beta primer mix. TCRdb ran MiXCR on the 5' RACE reads and lists one entry per CDR3 protein. Of about a million distinct CDR3 sequences listed, roughly 50% are singletons. The sequenced sample was blood. The receptors here all came from a woman in her fifties or sixties in good health.

This sequence joins TRBV5-1 and TRBJ1-4; D unresolved. Per germline, CDR1 SGHRS and CDR2 YFSETQ. This CDR3 has 17 residues. The V and J ends lost 1 base and 0 bases respectively, with 13 bases between them. CDR3 loop: CASSLRSVGATNEKLFF. CDR3 nucleotides: TGCGCCAGCAGCTTGCGGTCCGTAGGCGCAACTAATGAAAAACTGTTTTTT.

The J gene is TRBJ1-2, the V gene TRBV7-8; D gene uncertain. There are 14 residues in the CDR3. Germline loops: CDR1 SGHVS, CDR2 FQNEAQ. V dropped 1 base and J dropped 6 bases, with 12 bases sitting between them. The CDR3 sequence is CASSLDFQSNGYTF. For the CDR3, the DNA is TGTGCCAGCAGCTTAGATTTCCAGTCAAATGGCTACACCTTC.